The rows below give T cell receptor beta chains drawn from one sample of a study of identical twins. TCRdb re-called the 5' RACE reads with MiXCR, one entry per CDR3 protein. The sample lists approximately 470,000 distinct CDR3 sequences, 14% occurring once. The same sample was also used in a study of yellow fever vaccine responses in identical twins.

The material sequenced was CD4+ T cells sorted from blood. Source of these receptors: a woman under 30 in good health. The CDR3 runs from the conserved cysteine through the conserved F or W. The order of the fields is J gene, clone size, V gene, D gene, CDR3 length, CDR3 protein, CDR3 DNA. D genes are given only for firm matches. Clone size is stated in some rows and not others, as once, few, many or a class when expanded.

>TRBJ2-1|few|TRBV9|.|15
CASSPRVQAYNEQFF
TGTGCCAGCAGTCCGAGGGTTCAGGCCTACAATGAGCAGTTCTTC
>TRBJ2-2|few|TRBV24-1|TRBD2|16
CATSGDAGGDTGELFF
TGTGCCACCAGTGGGGACGCGGGGGGGGACACCGGGGAGCTGTTTTTT
>TRBJ1-5|few|TRBV20-1|.|14
CSAREGGGAGPQHF
TGCAGTGCTAGAGAGGGGGGGGGTGCAGGACCCCAGCATTTT
>TRBJ2-7|.|TRBV7-9|TRBD1|15
CASSLARQGTGEQYF
TGTGCCAGCAGCTTAGCACGACAGGGGACGGGCGAGCAGTACTTC
>TRBJ2-1|.|TRBV29-1|.|14
CGWGRPGVFNEQFF
TGTGGTTGGGGGAGGCCGGGAGTGTTTAATGAGCAGTTCTTC
>TRBJ2-5|few|TRBV2|.|15
CASSARGGWVETQYF
TGTGCCAGCAGTGCGAGAGGTGGATGGGTAGAGACCCAGTACTTC
>TRBJ2-7|.|TRBV5-6|.|16
CASSRLSTYSSYEQYF
TGTGCCAGCAGCCGACTTTCGACTTACAGCTCCTACGAGCAGTACTTC
>TRBJ2-4|.|TRBV11-2|TRBD1|18
CASRPGTGDFLAKNIQYF
TGTGCCAGCAGACCCGGGACAGGGGACTTTCTAGCCAAAAACATTCAGTACTTC
>TRBJ2-1|.|TRBV6-5|TRBD1|14
CASSYGTGIDEQFF
TGTGCCAGCAGTTACGGGACAGGGATCGATGAGCAGTTCTTC
>TRBJ2-7|few|TRBV7-2|TRBD2|16
CASSLLIAGGSYEQYF
TGTGCCAGCAGCTTATTAATAGCGGGTGGGTCCTACGAGCAGTACTTC
>TRBJ2-7|.|TRBV20-1|.|12
CSARTVSYEQYF
TGCAGTGCTAGAACGGTCTCTTACGAGCAGTACTTC
>TRBJ2-2|few|TRBV29-1|.|14
CSVRSGVGTGELFF
TGCAGCGTTCGGTCAGGGGTTGGAACCGGGGAGCTGTTTTTT
>TRBJ2-7|few|TRBV25-1|.|15
CASSSPLQGLDEQYF
TGTGCCAGCAGCTCCCCTCTCCAGGGTCTGGACGAGCAGTACTTC
>TRBJ2-3|.|TRBV20-1|.|17
CSAERVSSFSSTDTQYF
TGCAGTGCTGAGCGGGTCAGCTCGTTTTCAAGCACAGATACGCAGTATTTT
>TRBJ1-2|.|TRBV12-3/TRBV12-4|.|15
CASSLRFEGGYGYTF
TGTGCCAGCAGTTTGAGGTTTGAGGGTGGCTACGGCTACACCTTC
>TRBJ2-6|few|TRBV25-1|.|16
CASSGAGPGGANVLTF
TGTGCCAGCAGTGGGGCAGGGCCAGGGGGGGCCAACGTCCTGACTTTC